Listed below are T cell receptor beta chains from one sample, sequenced in a study of blood T cell repertoires in COVID-19. Clones were read by immunoSEQ multiplex PCR, and TCRdb kept only the in-frame ones, dropping some. Of about 300,000 clones in the sample, about nine tenths were seen once. What was sequenced was PBMCs or T cells enriched from blood (not recorded which). The receptors were gathered from a woman aged 50 to 60 who had been exposed to COVID-19. CDR3s include the opening cysteine and the closing phenylalanine or tryptophan. D genes are given only for firm matches. Clone size, where shown, is once, few, many, or a class for clones that have expanded.

d_gene	v_gene	abundance	j_gene	CDR3aa	CDR3nt
TRBD2	TRBV5-1	.	TRBJ2-3	CASSHRRGGLDTQYF	TGCGCCAGCAGCCATCGGCGGGGGGGCCTAGATACGCAGTATTTT
.	TRBV18	.	TRBJ1-3	CASSPGQFGTIYF	TGTGCCAGCTCACCCGGACAGTTTGGCACCATATATTTT
.	TRBV6-5	few	TRBJ2-2	CASSYAVVTGELFF	TGTGCCAGCAGTTACGCAGTCGTCACCGGGGAGCTGTTTTTT
TRBD2	TRBV27	.	TRBJ2-3	CASSFIGGGWADTQYF	TGTGCCAGCAGTTTTATTGGCGGGGGGTGGGCAGATACGCAGTATTTT
.	TRBV7-9	.	TRBJ1-2	CASSFRQGSYGYTF	TGTGCCAGCAGCTTCAGGCAGGGGTCCTATGGCTACACCTTC
.	TRBV4-2	.	TRBJ2-4	CASSQDRLQADIQYF	TGTGCCAGCAGCCAAGATCGGTTACAGGCGGACATTCAGTACTTC
.	TRBV5-1	.	TRBJ1-1	CASSLRGNTEAFF	TGCGCCAGCAGCTTAAGGGGAAACACTGAAGCTTTCTTT
TRBD1	TRBV28	.	TRBJ1-2	CASIDRDNYGYTF	TGTGCCAGCATCGACAGGGATAACTATGGCTACACCTTC
TRBD2	TRBV7-8	.	TRBJ2-1	CASSARTSGAYNEQFF	TGTGCCAGCAGCGCTCGGACTAGCGGGGCTTACAATGAGCAGTTCTTC
.	TRBV2	.	TRBJ2-3	CASSGLGGAALRDTQYF	TGTGCCAGCAGCGGCCTAGGGGGGGCAGCTCTGCGAGATACGCAGTATTTT
TRBD1	TRBV6-1	.	TRBJ1-5	CASSEVRSGQGNQPQHF	TGTGCCAGCAGTGAAGTACGGTCCGGACAGGGTAATCAGCCCCAGCATTTT
.	TRBV19	.	TRBJ2-6	CASSILGANVLTF	TGTGCCAGTAGTATTCTTGGGGCCAACGTCCTGACTTTC
.	TRBV11-2	.	TRBJ1-1	CASRPREGSMGEAFF	TGTGCCAGCAGACCTCGTGAGGGTAGTATGGGCGAAGCTTTCTTT
.	TRBV2	.	TRBJ2-6	CASSEAFTSRGSSGANVLTF	TGTGCCAGCAGTGAAGCTTTCACCTCCAGGGGAAGCTCTGGGGCCAACGTCCTGACTTTC
TRBD1	TRBV7-2	.	TRBJ1-2	CASRQPDRVYGYTF	TGTGCCAGCAGACAACCCGACAGGGTTTATGGCTACACCTTC
.	TRBV5-1	.	TRBJ1-1	CASSDPGTMNTEAFF	TGCGCCAGCAGCGACCCCGGGACAATGAACACTGAAGCTTTCTTT
.	TRBV10-3	.	TRBJ1-2	CAISDRTRNYGYTF	TGTGCCATCAGTGACCGAACACGTAACTATGGCTACACCTTC
.	TRBV4-1	.	TRBJ1-4	CASSVGAAGAPREKLFF	TGCGCCAGCAGCGTAGGGGCCGCGGGGGCCCCGAGGGAAAAACTGTTTTTT